The clone carrying this TCR beta chain was detected a few times. Antigen unknown. Per the germline V gene, CDR1 is MNHEY and CDR2 is SVGAGI. The CDR3 runs 11 residues. V lost 6 bases, J lost 13 bases, and 2 bases stayed unmatched. Time point reported: baseline pretreatment blood. Treatment of the sample: 15 Gy SBRT to primary tumor, nephrectomy 4 weeks later. The tumor was a clear cell renal cell carcinoma. Generated by immunoSEQ multiplex PCR, the TCRdb table keeps only in-frame clones and is missing some. The table lists 120,000 to 150,000 clones, about 85% of them singletons. The data are from a study of radiation and T cells in renal cell carcinoma. Study information: Nephrectomy followed 15 Gy stereotactic body radiation by 4 weeks. Whole-study findings and limits: In blood, top tumor clones expanded by 2 weeks, shrinking by 4. No pretreatment tumor biopsies were available for baseline clonotypes.

The source material was blood, sampled from a patient whose treatment included radiotherapy and nephrectomy. The V gene is TRBV6-5, the J gene TRBJ1-6, with 8 bases identical to TRBD1. This TCR derives from a woman aged 70-85 years with renal cell carcinoma. CDR3 nucleotide sequence: TGTGCCAGCAGCGACAGGGGCCCCCTCCACTTT. This sequence encodes CASSDRGPLHF.